This T cell receptor beta chain derives from a study of blood T cells in healthy people across ages. This clonotype was observed a handful of times. A J-beta primer mix and a sample-barcoded 5' primer were used in a second PCR of about 7 to 12 cycles. A single record per CDR3 protein comes from TCRdb applying MiXCR to the 5' RACE reads. The sample yields approximately 850,000 distinct CDR3 sequences, about 62% seen once. Per the germline V gene, CDR1 is MNHEY and CDR2 is SVGAGI. Between the trimmed V and J ends, which lost 5 bases and 2 bases, there was a span of 10 bases. The CDR3 runs 13 residues. The TCR was taken from a man aged 25 to 40 in good health. The chain links TRBV6-5 to TRBJ2-7; no reliable D call. Input material: blood. CDR3 in DNA: TGTGCCAGCAGTCCCACAGTTCCCTACGAGCAGTACTTC. It is translated as CASSPTVPYEQYF.